One and the same sample provided the 5 T cell receptor beta chains below, sequenced in a study of blood T cells in healthy people across ages. Alongside a J-beta primer mix, a sample-barcoded 5' primer served in a second PCR lasting roughly 7 to 11 cycles. TCRdb itself ran the 5' RACE reads through MiXCR, one entry per CDR3 protein. The table includes about 580,000 distinct CDR3 sequences, around half detected once. The sample was blood. The receptors shown here come from a man of 80 years or more in good health.

The gene calls are TRBV29-1 and TRBJ1-1, with D perhaps matching TRBD1 (6 bases). V shed 6 bases and J shed 9 bases, with 20 bases lying between them. CDR1 is SQVTM and CDR2 is ANQGSEA in the germline V gene. The CDR3 is 13 amino acids. DNA of the CDR3: TGCAGCGTCGGAATGGGGGCGGCCTCCAAAGCTTTCTTT. It yields the protein CSVGMGAASKAFF.

J is TRBJ2-4 and V is TRBV10-2; D is perhaps TRBD1 (6 bases). The DNA end is more similar to TRBJ2-7, so the J call may be wrong. The CDR3 runs to 14 residues. Germline-derived CDR1 and CDR2 are WSHSY and SAAADI. As DNA, the CDR3 is TGCGCCAGCAGTGAGGGACAGTCCTTCTACGAGCAGTACTTC. It is translated as CASSEGQSFYEQYF.

This chain connects TRBV12-3 or TRBV12-4 to TRBJ2-3, with TRBD1 identical over 11 bases. The V gene end was trimmed by 8 bases and the J gene end by 0 bases; junction bases not matched to a gene: 4. CDR3 size: 15 residues. This CDR3 is CASGQGAFSTDTQYF. CDR3 coding DNA: TGTGCCAGCGGACAGGGGGCGTTCAGCACAGATACGCAGTATTTT.

Only a few counts were recorded for this clonotype. The chain couples TRBV10-3 to TRBJ2-1; the match to TRBD2 covers 9 bases. The ends lost 8 bases at V and 5 bases at J; junction bases unmatched: 10. CDR1 and CDR2 from the germline V gene are ENHRY and SYGVKD. The CDR3 has 15 amino acids. CDR3 nucleotides: TGTGCCATCGGGGGCGGGGCTAGCGGGGACAATGAGCAGTTCTTC. It codes for CAIGGGASGDNEQFF.

This clonotype was recorded a few times. V usage is TRBV6-6 and J usage is TRBJ2-3; no firm D call. V lost 7 bases to trimming and J lost 14 bases, with 25 bases between them. The CDR3 contains 14 residues. Germline values: CDR1 MNHNY, CDR2 SVGAGI (reference sequence). CDR3 DNA sequence: TGTGCCAGCAATCAAGACCCCTCTGGAGTTCGAATGTATTTT. Translated, it gives CASNQDPSGVRMYF.